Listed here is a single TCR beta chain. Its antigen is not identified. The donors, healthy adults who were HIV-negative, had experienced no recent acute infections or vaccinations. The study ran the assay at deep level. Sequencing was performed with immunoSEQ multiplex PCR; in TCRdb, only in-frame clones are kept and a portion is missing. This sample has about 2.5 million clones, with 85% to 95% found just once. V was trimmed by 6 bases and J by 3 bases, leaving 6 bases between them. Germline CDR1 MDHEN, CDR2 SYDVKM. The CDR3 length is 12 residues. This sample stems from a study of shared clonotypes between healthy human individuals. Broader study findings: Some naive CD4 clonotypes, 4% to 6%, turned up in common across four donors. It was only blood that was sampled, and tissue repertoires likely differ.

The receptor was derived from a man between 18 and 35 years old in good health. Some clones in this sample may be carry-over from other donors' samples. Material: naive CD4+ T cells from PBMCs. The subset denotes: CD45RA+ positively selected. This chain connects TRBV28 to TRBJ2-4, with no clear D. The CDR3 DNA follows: TGTGCCAGCAGCCCGTACAAAAACATTCAGTACTTC. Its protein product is CASSPYKNIQYF.